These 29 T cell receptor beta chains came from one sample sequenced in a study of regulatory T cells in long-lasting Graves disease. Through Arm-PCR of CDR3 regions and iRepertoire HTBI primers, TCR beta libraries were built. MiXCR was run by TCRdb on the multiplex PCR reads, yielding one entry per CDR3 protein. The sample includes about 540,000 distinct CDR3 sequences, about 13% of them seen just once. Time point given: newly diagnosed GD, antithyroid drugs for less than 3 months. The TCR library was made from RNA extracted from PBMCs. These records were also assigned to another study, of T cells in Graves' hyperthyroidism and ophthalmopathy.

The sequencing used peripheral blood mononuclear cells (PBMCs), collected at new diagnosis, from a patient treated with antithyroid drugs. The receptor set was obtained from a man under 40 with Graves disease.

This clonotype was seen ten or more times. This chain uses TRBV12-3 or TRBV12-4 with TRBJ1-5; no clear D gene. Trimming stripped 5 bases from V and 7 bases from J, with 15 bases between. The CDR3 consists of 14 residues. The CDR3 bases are TGTGCCAGCAGTCTTAAGAAAGGGTTGCAGCCCCAGCATTTT. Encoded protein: CASSLKKGLQPQHF.

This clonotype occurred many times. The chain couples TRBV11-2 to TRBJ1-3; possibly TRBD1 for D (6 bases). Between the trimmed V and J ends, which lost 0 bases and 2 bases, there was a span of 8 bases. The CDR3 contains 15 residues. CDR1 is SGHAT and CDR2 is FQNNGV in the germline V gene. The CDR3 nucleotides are TGTGCCAGCAGCTTAGATACAGGGACTGGAAACACCATATATTTT. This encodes CASSLDTGTGNTIYF.

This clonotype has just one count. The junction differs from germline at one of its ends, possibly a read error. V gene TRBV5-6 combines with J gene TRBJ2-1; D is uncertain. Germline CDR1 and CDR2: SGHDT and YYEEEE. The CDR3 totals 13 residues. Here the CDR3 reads CASGLGPHNEQFF. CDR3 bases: TGTGCCAGCGGCTTGGGCCCCCATAATGAGCAGTTCTTC.

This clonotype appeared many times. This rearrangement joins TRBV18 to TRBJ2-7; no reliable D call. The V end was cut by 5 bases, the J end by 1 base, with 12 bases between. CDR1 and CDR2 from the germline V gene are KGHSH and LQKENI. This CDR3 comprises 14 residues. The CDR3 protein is CASSSGSGSYEQYF. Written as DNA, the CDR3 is TGTGCCAGCTCATCTGGGTCTGGGTCCTACGAGCAGTACTTC.

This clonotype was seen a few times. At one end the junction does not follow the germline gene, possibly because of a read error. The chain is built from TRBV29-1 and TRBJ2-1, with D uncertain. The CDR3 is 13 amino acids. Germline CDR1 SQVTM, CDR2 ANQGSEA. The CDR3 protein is CSVERGPYNGQFF. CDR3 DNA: TGCAGCGTTGAGCGCGGCCCCTACAATGGGCAGTTCTTC.

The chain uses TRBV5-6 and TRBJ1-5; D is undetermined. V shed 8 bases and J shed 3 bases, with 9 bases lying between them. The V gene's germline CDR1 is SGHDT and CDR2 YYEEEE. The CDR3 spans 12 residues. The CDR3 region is CASRANNQPQHF. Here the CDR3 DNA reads TGTGCCAGTAGGGCCAACAATCAGCCCCAGCATTTT.

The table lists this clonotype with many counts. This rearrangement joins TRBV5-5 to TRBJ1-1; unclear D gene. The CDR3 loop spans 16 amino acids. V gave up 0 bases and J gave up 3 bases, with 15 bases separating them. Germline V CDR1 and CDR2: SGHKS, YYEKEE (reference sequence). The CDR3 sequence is CASSLVSGLRDTEAFF. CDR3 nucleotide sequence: TGTGCCAGCAGCTTGGTTTCCGGGTTAAGGGACACTGAAGCTTTCTTT.

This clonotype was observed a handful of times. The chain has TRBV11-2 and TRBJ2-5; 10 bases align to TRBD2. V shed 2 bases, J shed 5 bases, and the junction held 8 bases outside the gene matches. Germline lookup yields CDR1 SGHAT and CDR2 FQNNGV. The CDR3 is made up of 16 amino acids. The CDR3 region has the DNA TGTGCCAGCAGCTTATGGCAGCGGGAGGGCAGGGAGACCCAGTACTTC. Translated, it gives CASSLWQREGRETQYF. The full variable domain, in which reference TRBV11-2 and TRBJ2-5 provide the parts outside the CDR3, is EAGVAQSPRYKIIEKRQSVAFWCNPISGHATLYWYQQILGQGPKLLIQFQNNGVVDDSQLPKDRFSAERLKGVDSTLKIQPAKLEDSAVYLCASSLWQREGRETQYFGPGTRLLVL.

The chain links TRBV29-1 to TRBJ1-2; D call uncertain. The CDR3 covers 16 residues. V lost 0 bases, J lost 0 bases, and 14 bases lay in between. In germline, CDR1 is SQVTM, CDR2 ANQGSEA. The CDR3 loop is CSVEEAGLRANYGYTF. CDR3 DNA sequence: TGCAGCGTTGAAGAAGCAGGCCTGCGAGCTAACTATGGCTACACCTTC.

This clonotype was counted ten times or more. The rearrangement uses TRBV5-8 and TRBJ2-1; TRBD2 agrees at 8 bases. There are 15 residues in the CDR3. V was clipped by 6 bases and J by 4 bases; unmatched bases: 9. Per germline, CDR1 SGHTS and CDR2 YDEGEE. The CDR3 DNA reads TGTGCCAGCACCCTCGGTAGCGGGACTTACAATGAGCAGTTCTTC. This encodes CASTLGSGTYNEQFF.

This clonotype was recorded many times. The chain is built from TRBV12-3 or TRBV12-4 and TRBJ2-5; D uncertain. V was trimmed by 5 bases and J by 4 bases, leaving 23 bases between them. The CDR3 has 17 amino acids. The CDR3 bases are TGTGCCAGCAGTAGAGACGGAGTAACATCATCCCCAGAGACCCAGTACTTC. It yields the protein CASSRDGVTSSPETQYF.

Written as DNA, the CDR3 is TGCAGTGCTAGGAGTCGGGGGGGGGGGATGAACACTGAAGCTTTCTTT. Translating gives CSARSRGGGMNTEAFF. The chain carries TRBV20-1 and TRBJ1-1, with a possible D match to TRBD1 (5 bases). Germline CDR1 reads DFQATT; CDR2 reads SNEGSKA (reference sequence). The CDR3 has 16 amino acids. V dropped 3 bases and J dropped 0 bases, with 17 bases sitting between them.

The CDR3 nucleotides read TGCGCCAGCAGCTTGGCCGTTAGGGACGAGCAGTTCTTC. Encoded protein: CASSLAVRDEQFF. This chain connects TRBV5-1 to TRBJ2-1, with D perhaps matching TRBD1 or TRBD2 (5 bases each). Per germline, CDR1 SGHRS and CDR2 YFSETQ. The length of the CDR3 is 13 residues. V was trimmed by 0 bases and J by 10 bases, leaving 11 bases between them.

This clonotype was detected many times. CDR3 region: CASSSTGPGNTIYF. The CDR3, as DNA: TGTGCCAGCAGCTCGACAGGGCCTGGAAACACCATATATTTT. The chain is built from TRBV7-2 and TRBJ1-3; 7 bases are a match to TRBD1. The CDR3 loop spans 14 amino acids. J gave up 2 bases and V 4 bases, and 2 bases lay outside the gene matches. The germline CDR1 and CDR2 sequences are SGHTA and FQGNSA.

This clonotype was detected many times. The CDR3 region is CASSVSDNEQFF. DNA of the CDR3: TGTGCCAGCAGTGTGTCGGACAATGAGCAGTTCTTC. V and J are TRBV2 and TRBJ2-1; no clear D gene. CDR1 SNHLY and CDR2 FYNNEI come from the germline V gene. V dropped 4 bases and J dropped 5 bases, with 6 bases sitting between them. The CDR3 is made up of 12 amino acids. Together with reference TRBV2 and TRBJ2-1, the CDR3 gives the full variable domain: EPEVTQTPSHQVTQMGQEVILRCVPISNHLYFYWYRQILGQKVEFLVSFYNNEISEKSEIFDDQFSVERPDGSNFTLKIRSTKLEDSAMYFCASSVSDNEQFFGPGTRLTVL.

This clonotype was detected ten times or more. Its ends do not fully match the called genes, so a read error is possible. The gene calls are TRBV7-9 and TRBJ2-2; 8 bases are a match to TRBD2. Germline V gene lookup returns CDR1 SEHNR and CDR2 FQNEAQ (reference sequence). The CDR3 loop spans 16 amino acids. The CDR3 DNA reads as TGTGCTAGCAGCCCGGCATCCGGGAGGGCCACCGGGGAGCTGTTTTTT. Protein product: CASSPASGRATGELFF.

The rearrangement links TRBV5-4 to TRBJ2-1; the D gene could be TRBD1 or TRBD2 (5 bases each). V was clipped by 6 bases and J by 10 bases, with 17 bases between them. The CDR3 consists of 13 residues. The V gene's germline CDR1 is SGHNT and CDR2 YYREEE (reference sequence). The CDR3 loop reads CASNPTDRDEQFF. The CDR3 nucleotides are TGTGCCAGCAACCCGACAGACCGGGACGAGCAGTTCTTC.

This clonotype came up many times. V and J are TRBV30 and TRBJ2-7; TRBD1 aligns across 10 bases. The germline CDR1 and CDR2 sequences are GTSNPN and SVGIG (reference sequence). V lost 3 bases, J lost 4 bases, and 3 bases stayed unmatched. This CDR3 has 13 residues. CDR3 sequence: CAWRGTGEYEQYF. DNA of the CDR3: TGTGCCTGGAGAGGGACAGGGGAGTACGAGCAGTACTTC. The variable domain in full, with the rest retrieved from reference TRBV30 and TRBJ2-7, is SQTIHQWPATLVQPVGSPLSLECTVEGTSNPNLYWYRQAAGRGLQLLFYSVGIGQISSEVPQNLSASRPQDRQFILSSKKLLLSDSGFYLCAWRGTGEYEQYFGPGTRLTVT.

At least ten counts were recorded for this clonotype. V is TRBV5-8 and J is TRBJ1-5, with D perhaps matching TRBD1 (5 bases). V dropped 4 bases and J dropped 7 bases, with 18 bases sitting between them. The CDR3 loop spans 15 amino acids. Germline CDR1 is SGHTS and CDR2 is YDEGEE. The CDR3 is CASSPDIGSGQPQHF. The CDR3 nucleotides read TGTGCCAGCAGCCCGGACATTGGGTCTGGACAGCCCCAGCATTTT.

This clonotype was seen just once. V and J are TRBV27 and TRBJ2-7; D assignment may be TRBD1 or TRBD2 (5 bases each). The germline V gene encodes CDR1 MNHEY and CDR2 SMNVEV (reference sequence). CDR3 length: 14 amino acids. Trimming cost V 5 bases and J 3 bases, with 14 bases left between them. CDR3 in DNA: TGTGCCAGCAGTGCTTACCGGGGCAACTACGAGCAGTACTTC. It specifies CASSAYRGNYEQYF.

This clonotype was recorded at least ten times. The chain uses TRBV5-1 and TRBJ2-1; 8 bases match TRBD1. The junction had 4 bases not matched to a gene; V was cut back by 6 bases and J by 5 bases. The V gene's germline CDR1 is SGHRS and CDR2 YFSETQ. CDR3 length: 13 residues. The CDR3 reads CASKGQVHNEQFF. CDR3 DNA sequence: TGCGCCAGCAAGGGACAGGTCCACAATGAGCAGTTCTTC.

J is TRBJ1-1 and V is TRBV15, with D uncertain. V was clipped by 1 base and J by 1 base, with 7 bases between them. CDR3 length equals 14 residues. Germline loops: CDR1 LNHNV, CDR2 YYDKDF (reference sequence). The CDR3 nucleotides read TGTGCCACCAGCAGAGCGGTCCCGAACACTGAAGCTTTCTTT. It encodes CATSRAVPNTEAFF.

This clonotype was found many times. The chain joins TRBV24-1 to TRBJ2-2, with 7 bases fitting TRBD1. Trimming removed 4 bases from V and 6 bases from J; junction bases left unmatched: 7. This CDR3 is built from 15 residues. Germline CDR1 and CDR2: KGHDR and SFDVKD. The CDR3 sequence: CATSDNRGHAGELFF. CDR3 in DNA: TGTGCCACCAGTGACAACAGGGGTCACGCCGGGGAGCTGTTTTTT.

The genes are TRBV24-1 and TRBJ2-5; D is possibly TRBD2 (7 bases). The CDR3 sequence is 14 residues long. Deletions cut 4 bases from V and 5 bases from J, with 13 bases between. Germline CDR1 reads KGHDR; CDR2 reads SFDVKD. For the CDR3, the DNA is TGTGCCACCAGTGAGGGGGGGGCCGAGGAGACCCAGTACTTC. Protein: CATSEGGAEETQYF.

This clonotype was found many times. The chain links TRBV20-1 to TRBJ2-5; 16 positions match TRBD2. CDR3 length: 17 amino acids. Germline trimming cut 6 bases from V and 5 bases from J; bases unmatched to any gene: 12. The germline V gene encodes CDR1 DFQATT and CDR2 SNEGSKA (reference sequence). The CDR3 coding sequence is TGCAGTGCAACTCCCGGGACTAGCGGGAGGGCGGCGGAGACCCAGTACTTC. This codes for CSATPGTSGRAAETQYF.

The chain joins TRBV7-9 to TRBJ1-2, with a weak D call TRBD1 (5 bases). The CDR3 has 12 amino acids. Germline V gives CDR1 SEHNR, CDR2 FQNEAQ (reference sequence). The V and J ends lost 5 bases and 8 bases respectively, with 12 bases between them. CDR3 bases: TGTGCCAGCAGCCAGGGAGGGATCGGCTACACCTTC. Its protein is CASSQGGIGYTF.

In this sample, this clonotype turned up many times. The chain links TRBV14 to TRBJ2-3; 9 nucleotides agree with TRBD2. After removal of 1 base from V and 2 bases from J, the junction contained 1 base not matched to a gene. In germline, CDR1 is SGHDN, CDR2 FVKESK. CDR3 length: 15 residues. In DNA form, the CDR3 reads TGTGCCAGCAGCCAAGGACTAGCGGCCACAGATACGCAGTATTTT. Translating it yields CASSQGLAATDTQYF. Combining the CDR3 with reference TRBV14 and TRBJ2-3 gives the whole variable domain EAGVTQFPSHSVIEKGQTVTLRCDPISGHDNLYWYRRVMGKEIKFLLHFVKESKQDESGMPNNRFLAERTGGTYSTLKVQPAELEDSGVYFCASSQGLAATDTQYFGPGTRLTVL.

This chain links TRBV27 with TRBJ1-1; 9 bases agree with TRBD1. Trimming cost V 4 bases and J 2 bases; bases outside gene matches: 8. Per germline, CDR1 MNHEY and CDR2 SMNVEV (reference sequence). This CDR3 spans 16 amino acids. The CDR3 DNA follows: TGTGCCAGCAGTTCCGGGACAGGGCGGTATAACACTGAAGCTTTCTTT. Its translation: CASSSGTGRYNTEAFF.

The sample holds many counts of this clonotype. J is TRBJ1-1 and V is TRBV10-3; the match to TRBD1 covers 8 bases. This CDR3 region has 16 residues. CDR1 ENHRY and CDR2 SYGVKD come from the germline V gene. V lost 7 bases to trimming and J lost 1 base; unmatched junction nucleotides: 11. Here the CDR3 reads CAITLGQGGPNTEAFF. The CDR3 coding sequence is TGTGCCATCACCCTTGGACAGGGCGGTCCGAACACTGAAGCTTTCTTT.